The entry that follows covers one T cell receptor beta chain sequence. This sample was included in a study of blood T cell repertoires in COVID-19. Background on the study: Researchers got acute and convalescent COVID-19 samples from the United States, Italy and Spain. Sources were T cells, B-cell-depleted T cells, or PBMCs; the material itself was cDNA or gDNA.

Seattle patients were enrolled while actively infected and followed longitudinally. The V end lost 6 bases, the J end lost 2 bases, and 13 bases lay between the germline ends. CDR3 length equals 14 residues. Germline CDR1 LNHDA, CDR2 SQIVND (reference sequence). Under the authors' procedure: Estimation of nucleated cell counts relied on the amplification of reference gene primers. Clones were read by immunoSEQ multiplex PCR, and TCRdb kept only the in-frame ones, dropping some. The DNA gave D and trimming, while V, J and clone size come from that table. The sample consists of 230,000 or so clones, 80% to 90% of them appearing once.

The chain employs TRBV19 and TRBJ1-2; D might be TRBD1 (6 bases). The TCR originated in an elderly woman with COVID-19, enrolled during active disease. Sequences were obtained from peripheral blood. The CDR3 protein is CASRSTDRNYGYTF. In DNA form, the CDR3 reads TGTGCCAGTAGATCCACTGACAGGAACTATGGCTACACCTTC.